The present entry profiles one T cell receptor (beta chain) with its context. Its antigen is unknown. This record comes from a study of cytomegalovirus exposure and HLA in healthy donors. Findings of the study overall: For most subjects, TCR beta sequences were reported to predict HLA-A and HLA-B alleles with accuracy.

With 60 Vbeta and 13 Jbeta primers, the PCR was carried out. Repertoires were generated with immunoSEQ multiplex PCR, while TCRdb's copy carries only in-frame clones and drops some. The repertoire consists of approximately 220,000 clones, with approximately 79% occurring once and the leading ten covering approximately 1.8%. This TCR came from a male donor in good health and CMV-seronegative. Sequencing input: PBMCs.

The CDR3 coding sequence is TGTGCCAGCTCACCACTAGACAGGGGTCACGAGCAGTACTTC. Residues: CASSPLDRGHEQYF. The chain couples TRBV18 to TRBJ2-7; 8 bases align to TRBD1. The J segment lost 5 bases and the V segment lost 1 base, leaving 4 bases of the junction unmatched. Germline V gene lookup returns CDR1 KGHSH and CDR2 LQKENI. The CDR3 covers 14 residues.